This T cell receptor (beta chain) was documented in a study of cytomegalovirus exposure and HLA in healthy donors. Overall study: HLA-typed donors contributed some 85 million unique TCRs, which were held in an early data release. Notes on the study in general: Highly shared sequence variants in one cluster were likely a sequencing artifact.

Amplification used 60 Vbeta primers and 13 Jbeta primers. Assay used: immunoSEQ multiplex PCR; TCRdb lists only in-frame clones, some missing. The sample records about 150,000 clones, around 80% being singletons. CDR3 length: 12 residues. CDR1 ENHRY and CDR2 SYGVKD come from the germline V gene. The V gene lost 4 bases and the J gene lost 10 bases, with 11 bases spanning the gap. Notes on this clone: The antigen is not known.

The V and J genes are TRBV10-3 and TRBJ2-1; possibly TRBD2 for D (6 bases). The clonotype was recovered from a man between 25 and 39 years old in good health and CMV-seropositive. The sequenced sample consisted of PBMCs. The CDR3, as DNA: TGTGCCATCAGTGGACGGGACTGGGAGCAGTTCTTC. This gives the protein CAISGRDWEQFF.